Below, 16 T cell receptor beta chains from the same sample are listed, as sequenced in a study of blood T cells in healthy people across ages. Alongside a J-beta primer mix, a sample-barcoded 5' primer served in a second PCR lasting about 6 to 11 cycles. TCRdb fed the 5' RACE reads into MiXCR, producing one record per CDR3 protein. The sample includes 800,000 to 950,000 distinct CDR3 sequences, under 35% of them seen just once. The same data also contributed to another study, on T cells of mothers and their children.

Specimen: blood. All receptors derive from a woman aged 40 to 55 in good health.

The J gene is TRBJ2-7, the V gene TRBV7-6, with 10 bases identical to TRBD2. J lost 3 bases, V lost 5 bases, and 7 bases had no gene match. The CDR3 totals 15 residues. Germline V gives CDR1 SGHVS, CDR2 FNYEAQ. In DNA, the CDR3 is TGTGCCAGCAGCCCTGCGGTAGCGGGGGGCTACGAGCAGTACTTC. This gives the protein CASSPAVAGGYEQYF.

The chain uses TRBV21-1 and TRBJ2-7; the table's D call, TRBD2, was not checked against the DNA. TRBV21-1 is flagged as a pseudogene. The CDR3 covers 18 residues. The DNA of the CDR3 is TGTGCCAGCAGCAAAGTGTGGACTAGCGGGGGGAAGTTGATCGAGCAGTACTTC. It specifies CASSKVWTSGGKLIEQYF.

The J gene is TRBJ1-1, the V gene TRBV7-2; 7 bases fit TRBD1. The germline gives CDR1 SGHTA, CDR2 FQGNSA. The CDR3 covers 15 residues. The V segment lost 5 bases and the J segment 1 base; nucleotides outside the gene matches: 7. CDR3 sequence reads: CASSDRGTANTEAFF. The CDR3 DNA is TGTGCCAGCAGCGATCGTGGGACAGCGAACACTGAAGCTTTCTTT.

The chain joins TRBV28 to TRBJ2-1, with D tentatively TRBD2 (5 bases). CDR1 MDHEN and CDR2 SYDVKM come from the germline V gene. V was shortened by 2 bases and J by 9 bases, with 20 bases between the two germline ends. This CDR3 comprises 16 residues. This CDR3 is CASSLTPDPGSVEQFF. The CDR3 DNA follows: TGTGCCAGCAGTTTAACCCCGGACCCGGGAAGCGTTGAGCAGTTCTTC. Filled out from reference TRBV28 and TRBJ2-1, the complete variable domain reads DVKVTQSSRYLVKRTGEKVFLECVQDMDHENMFWYRQDPGLGLRLIYFSYDVKMKEKGDIPEGYSVSREKKERFSLILESASTNQTSMYLCASSLTPDPGSVEQFFGPGTRLTVL.

The rearrangement links TRBV7-9 to TRBJ2-3; the match to TRBD2 covers 11 bases. Germline CDR1 and CDR2: SEHNR and FQNEAQ (reference sequence). Losses at the gene ends were 5 bases for V and 3 bases for J; bases not matched to a gene: 7. The CDR3 sequence is 16 residues long. The CDR3 DNA follows: TGTGCCAGCAGCAAACATAGCGGGGGGGAGACAGATACGCAGTATTTT. Translation gives CASSKHSGGETDTQYF.

This clonotype was picked up many times. The DNA for the CDR3 is TGTGCCAGCAGCTTAGGGGTTCTTCAGTACTTC. Translating it yields CASSLGVLQYF. The chain is built from TRBV7-2 and TRBJ2-7; no clear D gene. The CDR3 spans 11 residues. V dropped 1 base and J dropped 10 bases, with 8 bases sitting between them. Per the germline V gene, CDR1 is SGHTA and CDR2 is FQGNSA.

This chain links TRBV11-2 with TRBJ2-1; no clear D gene. CDR1 is SGHAT, CDR2 FQNNGV, per germline. V lost 0 bases and J 11 bases, leaving 8 bases between the germline ends. This CDR3 contains 12 residues. CDR3 nucleotides: TGTGCCAGCAGCTTAGATGAGAGGCAGCAGTTCTTC. Translated: CASSLDERQQFF.

The rearrangement joins TRBV5-5 to TRBJ2-1; D might be TRBD2 (6 bases). The CDR3 length is 13 residues. CDR1 SGHKS and CDR2 YYEKEE come from the germline V gene (reference sequence). With 5 bases removed from V and 3 bases from J, the gap between germline ends came to 9 bases. The CDR3 DNA reads as TGTGCCAGCAGGCGCGGGGTCTACAATGAGCAGTTCTTC. Protein product: CASRRGVYNEQFF.

The V and J genes are TRBV5-1 and TRBJ2-1; 9 nucleotides match TRBD1. This CDR3 contains 15 residues. J lost 7 bases, V lost 0 bases, and 5 bases had no gene match. Germline CDR1 and CDR2: SGHRS and YFSETQ. The CDR3 loop reads CASSLAGTGRNEQFF. Here the CDR3 DNA reads TGCGCCAGCAGCTTGGCCGGGACAGGGAGGAATGAGCAGTTCTTC.

This clonotype was seen more than once but under ten times. The chain employs TRBV7-2 and TRBJ1-2; D is undetermined. With 2 bases removed from V and 1 base from J, the gap between germline ends came to 14 bases. Germline loops: CDR1 SGHTA, CDR2 FQGNSA. This CDR3 comprises 16 residues. CDR3 residues: CASSLYSVAGNYGYTF. In nucleotides, the CDR3 is TGTGCCAGCAGCTTATACAGTGTGGCTGGTAACTATGGCTACACCTTC.

A note on this clonotype: A much larger clone differs from this one at a single base, so this may be a read error. The CDR3 region has the DNA TGTGCCAGCAGTGAGGCGTCCCACGGGGGCTTTGAGCAGTTCTTC. Translation gives CASSEASHGGFEQFF. The chain employs TRBV25-1 and TRBJ2-1; D is perhaps TRBD1 or TRBD2 (6 bases each). V lost 3 bases and J lost 9, with 18 bases in between. CDR1 MGHDK and CDR2 SYGVNS come from the germline V gene. The CDR3 spans 15 residues.

The chain is built from TRBV4-1 and TRBJ1-2; D is ambiguous. The germline V and J ends were trimmed by 5 bases and 4 bases, with 17 bases remaining between them. CDR1 and CDR2 from the germline V gene are MGHRA and YSYEKL. This CDR3 contains 15 residues. CDR3 loop: CASSKQLQESYGYTF. The DNA of the CDR3 is TGCGCCAGCAGCAAACAACTTCAGGAGAGCTATGGCTACACCTTC.

At least ten counts were recorded for this clonotype. The chain couples TRBV29-1 to TRBJ2-1, with 9 bases lining up with TRBD2. The trim removed 6 bases at V and 3 bases at J, leaving 0 bases unmatched. Germline CDR1 reads SQVTM; CDR2 reads ANQGSEA. This CDR3 region has 12 residues. This CDR3 is CSVAGGYNEQFF. As DNA, the CDR3 is TGCAGCGTAGCGGGGGGCTACAATGAGCAGTTCTTC.

V is TRBV20-1 and J is TRBJ2-3; D may be TRBD1 (5 bases). V shed 4 bases and J shed 2 bases, with 10 bases lying between them. CDR1 and CDR2 (germline): DFQATT, SNEGSKA (reference sequence). CDR3 length equals 13 residues. The CDR3 DNA reads TGCAGTGCTACAAGACAGACCACAGATACGCAGTATTTT. It specifies CSATRQTTDTQYF.

This chain joins TRBV7-2 and TRBJ2-3, with 10 bases fitting TRBD2. CDR3 size: 15 residues. Trimming took 7 bases from V and 2 from J; bases not matched to a gene: 6. Germline V gives CDR1 SGHTA, CDR2 FQGNSA. CDR3 protein: CASTLAGGLTDTQYF. CDR3 in DNA: TGTGCCAGCACGTTAGCGGGAGGACTCACAGATACGCAGTATTTT.

The rearrangement joins TRBV18 to TRBJ1-2; TRBD1 agrees at 7 bases. Germline trimming cut 6 bases from V and 7 bases from J; bases unmatched to any gene: 14. The CDR3 covers 15 residues. The V gene's germline CDR1 is KGHSH and CDR2 LQKENI. CDR3 sequence reads: CASSESTGLTSGYTF. CDR3 bases: TGTGCCAGCTCGGAATCGACAGGGTTAACGAGTGGCTACACCTTC.